Each of the 27 T cell receptor beta chains below was sequenced from the same sample in a study of response to subunit inactivated influenza vaccine. One entry per CDR3 protein results from TCRdb running MiXCR on the RT-PCR reads. The sample consists of 650,000 to 800,000 distinct CDR3 sequences, approximately 17% of them appearing once. The material was PBMCs from blood, obtained less than 6 days after vaccination. These receptors were collected from a man aged 45 to 65 who received an inactivated influenza vaccine.

In this sample, this clonotype turned up a few times. The chain combines TRBV4-3 with TRBJ1-4; the D is unclear. V lost 1 base to trimming and J lost 0 bases, with 15 bases between them. CDR3 length: 18 residues. Per the germline V gene, CDR1 is LGHNA and CDR2 is YSLEER. The CDR3 reads CASSQVGRDYATNEKLFF. The DNA of the CDR3 is TGCGCCAGCAGCCAAGTTGGAAGGGATTATGCAACTAATGAAAAACTGTTTTTT.

With regard to this clonotype: Sequence at one end of the junction differs from germline and may be a read error. V is TRBV7-3 and J is TRBJ2-5, with D possibly called TRBD1 or TRBD2 (5 bases each). CDR1 and CDR2 from the germline V gene are SGHTA and FQGTGA. CDR3 size: 14 residues. The DNA for the CDR3 is TGTGCCAGCAGCATAACCGGGGCTAAAGAGACCCAGTACTTC. The encoded protein is CASSITGAKETQYF. Together with reference TRBV7-3 and TRBJ2-5, the CDR3 gives the full variable domain: GAGVSQTPSNKVTEKGKYVELRCDPISGHTALYWYRQSLGQGPEFLIYFQGTGAADDSGLPNDRFFAVRPEGSVSTLKIQRTERGDSAVYLCASSITGAKETQYFGPGTRLLVL.

The rearrangement links TRBV6-1 to TRBJ1-5; a possible D gene is TRBD1 (6 bases). The CDR3 loop spans 17 amino acids. Germline lookup yields CDR1 MNHNS and CDR2 SASEGT. V was shortened by 7 bases and J by 1 base, with 20 bases between the two germline ends. The DNA of the CDR3 is TGTGCCAGCACTGGGGGCAGGGGCGGGAGAAGCAATCAGCCCCAGCATTTT. Protein product: CASTGGRGGRSNQPQHF.

This clonotype was seen more than once but under ten times. The chain has TRBV28 and TRBJ1-6; 11 bases match TRBD1. The CDR3 has 14 amino acids. CDR1 is MDHEN and CDR2 is SYDVKM in the germline V gene. V was pared by 7 bases and J by 10 bases, with 6 bases of the junction left unmatched. CDR3 DNA sequence: TGTGCCAGCACCCAGGGACAGGGGGTATCACCCCTCCACTTT. The encoded protein is CASTQGQGVSPLHF.

At least ten counts were recorded for this clonotype. The gene calls are TRBV20-1 and TRBJ1-2, with D perhaps matching TRBD1 (5 bases). CDR1 is DFQATT and CDR2 is SNEGSKA in the germline V gene (reference sequence). V was trimmed by 3 bases and J by 5 bases, leaving 19 bases between them. There are 15 residues in the CDR3. The CDR3 DNA reads TGCAGTGCTAGTGGTTCCGAAGGCAGGGTATATGGCTACACCTTC. It translates to CSASGSEGRVYGYTF.

This clonotype was seen only a few times. The chain employs TRBV6-2 or TRBV6-3 and TRBJ2-1; D not certain. The CDR3 extends over 15 amino acids. Trimming took 2 bases from V and 9 from J, leaving 17 bases between them. Germline CDR1 reads MNHEY; CDR2 reads SVGEGT. CDR3: CASSYPYIGTAEQFF. The CDR3 region has the DNA TGTGCCAGCAGTTACCCATATATAGGTACAGCTGAGCAGTTCTTC.

The chain uses TRBV6-1 and TRBJ1-2; 11 bases fit TRBD1. This CDR3 spans 14 amino acids. V was clipped by 2 bases and J by 7 bases; unmatched bases: 3. Germline-derived CDR1 and CDR2 are MNHNS and SASEGT. CDR3 sequence reads: CASSELGQGAGYTF. In nucleotides, the CDR3 is TGTGCCAGCAGTGAACTTGGACAGGGGGCTGGCTACACCTTC.

The table lists this clonotype with a few counts. This chain joins TRBV10-3 and TRBJ2-2, with 12 bases aligning to TRBD1. The germline V gene encodes CDR1 ENHRY and CDR2 SYGVKD. The CDR3 is 23 residues long. With 7 bases clipped from V and 2 bases from J, the junction kept 26 bases outside the gene matches. The CDR3 reads CAINAMGQGAEVPSSGNTGELFF. CDR3 bases: TGTGCCATCAACGCTATGGGACAGGGGGCTGAGGTCCCTTCCAGCGGTAACACCGGGGAGCTGTTTTTT.

V is TRBV5-1 and J is TRBJ2-1; 9 bases fit TRBD2. The germline gives CDR1 SGHRS, CDR2 YFSETQ. The CDR3 has 16 amino acids. Unmatched junction bases numbered 11, after V lost 2 bases and J lost 8 bases. CDR3 sequence: CASSFTTSGSPYEQFF. CDR3 in DNA: TGCGCCAGCAGCTTCACCACTAGCGGGTCCCCATATGAGCAGTTCTTC.

The chain links TRBV6-1 to TRBJ1-2, with a weak D call TRBD1 (5 bases). V gave up 7 bases and J gave up 1 base, with 13 bases separating them. CDR1 and CDR2 (germline): MNHNS, SASEGT. This CDR3 comprises 14 residues. In nucleotides, the CDR3 is TGTGCCAGCACCCGACAGCAAAGTAACTATGGCTACACCTTC. Its translation: CASTRQQSNYGYTF.

This clonotype occurred a few times. V and J are TRBV13 and TRBJ2-1; D not certain. This CDR3 is 15 amino acids long. The germline gives CDR1 PRHDT, CDR2 FYEKMQ (reference sequence). Trimming took 7 bases from V and 0 from J, leaving 13 bases between them. The CDR3 DNA reads TGTGCCAGCAACACACGGGCCATCTCCTACAATGAGCAGTTCTTC. This codes for CASNTRAISYNEQFF.

The V gene is TRBV7-8, the J gene TRBJ1-2; no clear D gene. The V gene's germline CDR1 is SGHVS and CDR2 FQNEAQ. V dropped 2 bases and J dropped 4 bases, with 8 bases sitting between them. The CDR3 has 13 residues. This chain's CDR3 is CASSLMPGYGYTF. Written as DNA, the CDR3 is TGTGCCAGCAGCTTAATGCCAGGCTATGGCTACACCTTC.

This clonotype was seen a handful of times. The CDR3 region is CASSKVPLPQFF. CDR3 nucleotides: TGTGCCAGCAGCAAAGTCCCCTTGCCCCAGTTCTTC. The chain joins TRBV21-1 to TRBJ2-1; the table's TRBD1 call for D was not verified on the DNA. TRBV21-1 represents a pseudogene. The CDR3 totals 12 residues.

In this sample, this clonotype turned up many times. This rearrangement joins TRBV6-5 to TRBJ2-1; 11 positions match TRBD1. J lost 7 bases, V lost 2 bases, and 4 bases had no gene match. Looked up from germline, CDR1 is MNHEY and CDR2 is SVGAGI. CDR3 size: 15 residues. This chain's CDR3 is CASSYGQGAGNEQFF. DNA for the CDR3: TGTGCCAGCAGTTACGGACAGGGGGCGGGAAATGAGCAGTTCTTC.

This clonotype turned up a few times. The chain is built from TRBV6-1 and TRBJ2-3; TRBD2 agrees at 10 bases. There are 15 residues in the CDR3. Trimming took 5 bases from V and 6 from J; bases not matched to a gene: 8. Per the germline V gene, CDR1 is MNHNS and CDR2 is SASEGT. The CDR3 DNA reads as TGTGCCAGCAGTACCAGCGGGGGGGGCGGTGATACGCAGTATTTT. The encoded protein is CASSTSGGGGDTQYF.

The chain combines TRBV2 with TRBJ2-3; D is tentatively TRBD1 or TRBD2 (6 bases each). V shed 6 bases and J shed 1 base, with 11 bases lying between them. Germline V gene lookup returns CDR1 SNHLY and CDR2 FYNNEI. This CDR3 is built from 14 residues. The DNA of the CDR3 is TGTGCCAGCAGGCCCGGGGGCGGCACAGATACGCAGTATTTT. It is translated as CASRPGGGTDTQYF.

This clonotype was seen ten or more times. The V call is TRBV20-1, the J call TRBJ2-5; D ambiguous. In germline, CDR1 is DFQATT, CDR2 SNEGSKA (reference sequence). The CDR3 spans 13 residues. With 0 bases removed from V and 5 bases from J, the gap between germline ends came to 10 bases. The CDR3 sequence: CSARDRARETQYF. CDR3 DNA sequence: TGCAGTGCTAGAGATCGGGCGCGGGAGACCCAGTACTTC.

The chain couples TRBV10-3 to TRBJ2-2; a weak D match, TRBD2 (6 bases). CDR1 and CDR2 from the germline V gene are ENHRY and SYGVKD. The CDR3 covers 14 residues. V lost 4 bases and J 5 bases, leaving 11 bases between the germline ends. The CDR3 reads CAISALATTGELFF. CDR3 coding DNA: TGTGCCATCAGTGCCCTAGCGACGACCGGGGAGCTGTTTTTT.

This clonotype was seen more than once but under ten times. The genes are TRBV10-3 and TRBJ2-3, with D possibly TRBD2 on 6 matching bases. V lost 6 bases to trimming and J lost 4 bases, with 17 bases between them. Germline assignment: CDR1 ENHRY and CDR2 SYGVKD. The CDR3 loop spans 15 amino acids. CDR3 sequence (DNA): TGTGCCATCAGAAACGGGGGAACGGTCCCAGATACGCAGTATTTT. As protein: CAIRNGGTVPDTQYF.

The chain has TRBV20-1 and TRBJ2-7; 10 bases agree with TRBD2. The length of the CDR3 is 14 residues. With V trimmed by 6 bases and J by 1 base, 6 bases remained unmatched. Germline V gene data show CDR1 as DFQATT and CDR2 as SNEGSKA (reference sequence). CDR3 DNA: TGCAGTGCGAGCCTAGCGGGAGCTTCCTACGAGCAGTACTTC. It yields the protein CSASLAGASYEQYF.

The J gene is TRBJ2-7, the V gene TRBV20-1; D might be TRBD1 (6 bases). Trimming removed 1 base at V and 4 bases at J, with 17 bases between. Germline V CDR1 and CDR2: DFQATT, SNEGSKA (reference sequence). The CDR3 is 15 amino acids. The CDR3 nucleotides are TGCAGTGCTAGAGGGGGGCAGGGTGGAAGGTACGAGCAGTACTTC. It specifies CSARGGQGGRYEQYF.

V and J are TRBV12-3 or TRBV12-4 and TRBJ2-6, with D uncertain. The CDR3 length is 13 residues. Trimming left V 3 bases short and J 5 bases short, with 5 bases between. This CDR3 reads CASSFSRANVLTF. CDR3 coding DNA: TGTGCCAGCAGTTTTTCCAGGGCCAACGTCCTGACTTTC.

This clonotype has just a few counts. The chain couples TRBV20-1 to TRBJ2-1; TRBD2 aligns across 7 bases. The CDR3 totals 14 residues. Germline V gene data show CDR1 as DFQATT and CDR2 as SNEGSKA (reference sequence). V dropped 3 bases and J dropped 0; count of bases not matched to a gene: 2. The CDR3 DNA reads as TGCAGTGCTAGCGGGAGGAGCTCCTACAATGAGCAGTTCTTC. Encoded protein: CSASGRSSYNEQFF.

This clonotype occurred a few times. This chain joins TRBV12-3 or TRBV12-4 and TRBJ1-5, with 8 bases that match TRBD1. With 6 bases clipped from V and 5 bases from J, the junction kept 6 bases outside the gene matches. The length of the CDR3 is 14 residues. The CDR3: CASSRQGRYQPQHF. The CDR3 bases are TGTGCCAGCAGCAGACAGGGGAGGTATCAGCCCCAGCATTTT.

The count of this clonotype is one. The gene calls are TRBV7-9 and TRBJ2-1; 10 bases are a match to TRBD2. The CDR3 runs 16 residues. The germline gives CDR1 SEHNR, CDR2 FQNEAQ (reference sequence). V shed 5 bases and J 8 bases; nucleotides not matched to a gene: 12. This CDR3 is CASSNGLAVVKDEQFF. The CDR3 bases are TGTGCCAGCAGCAACGGACTAGCGGTCGTAAAGGATGAGCAGTTCTTC.

This rearrangement joins TRBV20-1 to TRBJ2-1; the match to TRBD2 covers 11 bases. The CDR3 runs to 18 residues. In germline, CDR1 is DFQATT, CDR2 SNEGSKA (reference sequence). Trimming removed 5 bases from V and 0 bases from J; junction bases left unmatched: 12. In nucleotides, the CDR3 is TGCAGTGCTCATAGAATTAGCGGGAGGGGTAGCTCCTACAATGAGCAGTTCTTC. Protein sequence: CSAHRISGRGSSYNEQFF.

This clonotype was observed a few times. The gene calls are TRBV5-1 and TRBJ1-4; D call uncertain. V lost 2 bases and J lost 2, with 13 bases in between. CDR1 and CDR2 from the germline V gene are SGHRS and YFSETQ. CDR3 length: 16 amino acids. CDR3 amino acids: CASSLAPSGTNEKLFF. CDR3 nucleotides: TGCGCCAGCAGCTTAGCCCCCTCCGGGACTAATGAAAAACTGTTTTTT.